This T cell receptor beta chain was documented in a study of beta chain features in type 1 diabetes. General observations from the study: Within the patient group, naive, central memory and Treg TCRB repertoires appeared more similar to each other than within healthy donors. Individuals with type 1 diabetes displayed fewer insertions and more deletions at VDJ junctions.

Investigators reverse transcribed all isolated RNA, so they sequenced expressed TCRB transcripts. The average read count of naive, central memory and regulatory T cell samples was 3 million to 4 million. Profiling relied on immunoSEQ multiplex PCR, and the TCRdb table lists in-frame clones only, not all of them. Among hundreds of thousands of clones, roughly 12% were seen once, and the ten largest hold 0.017%. The table lists this clone with a few counts. The antigen remains undetermined. A single heparinised blood sample, averaging about 120 mL, was obtained per donor. Sequencing was carried out using naive CD4+ T cells from blood. The clonotype was recovered from a man aged 18 to 35 in good health.

This CDR3 reads CASSYSTGLYGYTF. In nucleotides, the CDR3 is TGTGCCAGCAGTTACTCGACAGGGCTCTATGGCTACACCTTC. This chain connects TRBV6-6 to TRBJ1-2, with 7 bases identical to TRBD1. The trim removed 0 bases at V and 4 bases at J, leaving 2 bases unmatched. The CDR3 is 14 residues long. Germline V gene sequence: CDR1 MNHNY, CDR2 SVGAGI (reference sequence).